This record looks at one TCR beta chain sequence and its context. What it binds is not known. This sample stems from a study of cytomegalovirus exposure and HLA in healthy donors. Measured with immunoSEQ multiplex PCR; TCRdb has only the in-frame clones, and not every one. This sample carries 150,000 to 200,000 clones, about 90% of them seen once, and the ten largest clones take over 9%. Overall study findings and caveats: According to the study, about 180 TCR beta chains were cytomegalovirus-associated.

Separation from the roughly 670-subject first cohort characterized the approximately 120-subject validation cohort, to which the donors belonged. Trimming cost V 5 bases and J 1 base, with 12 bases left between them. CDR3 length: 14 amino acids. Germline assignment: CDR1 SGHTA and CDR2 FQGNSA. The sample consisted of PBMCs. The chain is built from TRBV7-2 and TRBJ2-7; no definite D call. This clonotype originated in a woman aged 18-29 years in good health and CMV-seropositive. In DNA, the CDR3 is TGTGCCAGCAGCACTACCGGAAATTCCTACGAGCAGTACTTC. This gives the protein CASSTTGNSYEQYF.